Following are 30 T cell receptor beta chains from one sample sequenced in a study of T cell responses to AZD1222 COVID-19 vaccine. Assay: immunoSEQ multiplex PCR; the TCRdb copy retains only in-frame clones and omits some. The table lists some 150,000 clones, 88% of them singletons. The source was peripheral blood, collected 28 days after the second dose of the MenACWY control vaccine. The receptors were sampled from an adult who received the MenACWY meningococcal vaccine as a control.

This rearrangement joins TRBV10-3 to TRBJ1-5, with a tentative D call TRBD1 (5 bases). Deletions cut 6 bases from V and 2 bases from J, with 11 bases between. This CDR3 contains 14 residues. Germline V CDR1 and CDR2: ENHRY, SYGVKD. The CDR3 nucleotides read TGTGCCATCAGAGGGGATGAACGCAATCAGCCCCAGCATTTT. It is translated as CAIRGDERNQPQHF.

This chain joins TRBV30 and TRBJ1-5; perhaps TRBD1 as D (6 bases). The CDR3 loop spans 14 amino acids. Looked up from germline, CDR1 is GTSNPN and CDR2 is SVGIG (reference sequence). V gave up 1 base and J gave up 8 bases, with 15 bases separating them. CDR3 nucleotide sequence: TGTGCCTGGAGTGCATACAGGGCCGAGGAGCCCCAGCATTTT. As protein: CAWSAYRAEEPQHF.

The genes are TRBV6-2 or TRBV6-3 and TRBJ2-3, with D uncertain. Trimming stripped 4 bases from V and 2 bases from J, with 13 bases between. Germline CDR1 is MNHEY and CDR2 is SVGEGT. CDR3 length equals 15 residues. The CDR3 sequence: CASSSRGEYTDTQYF. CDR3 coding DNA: TGTGCCAGCAGTTCCCGAGGAGAATACACAGATACGCAGTATTTT.

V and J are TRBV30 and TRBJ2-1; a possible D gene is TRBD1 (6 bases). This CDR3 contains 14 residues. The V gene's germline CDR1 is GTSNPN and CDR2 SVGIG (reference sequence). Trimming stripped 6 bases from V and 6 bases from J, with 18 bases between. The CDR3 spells CACQSGQLFNEQFF. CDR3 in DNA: TGTGCCTGCCAGTCGGGACAATTGTTCAATGAGCAGTTCTTC.

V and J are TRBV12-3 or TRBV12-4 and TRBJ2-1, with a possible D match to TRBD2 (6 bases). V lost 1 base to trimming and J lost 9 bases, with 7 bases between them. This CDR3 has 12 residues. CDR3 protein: CASSLGGGEQFF. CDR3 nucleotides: TGTGCCAGCAGTTTAGGGGGAGGTGAGCAGTTCTTC.

CDR3 nucleotides: TGTGCCAGCAGCTTAGGTTTTAGCGGGGACTACAATGAGCAGTTCTTC. Translating gives CASSLGFSGDYNEQFF. The chain recombines TRBV7-9 with TRBJ2-1, with 8 bases fitting TRBD2. J was trimmed by 3 bases and V by 1 base; bases with no gene match: 5. CDR1 and CDR2 (germline): SEHNR, FQNEAQ (reference sequence). This CDR3 contains 16 residues.

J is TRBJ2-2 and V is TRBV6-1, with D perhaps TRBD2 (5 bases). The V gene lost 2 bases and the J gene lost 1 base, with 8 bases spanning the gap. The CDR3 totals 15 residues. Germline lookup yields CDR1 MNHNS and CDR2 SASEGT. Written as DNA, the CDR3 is TGTGCCAGCAGTGAAATTGGAGGGAACACCGGGGAGCTGTTTTTT. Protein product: CASSEIGGNTGELFF.

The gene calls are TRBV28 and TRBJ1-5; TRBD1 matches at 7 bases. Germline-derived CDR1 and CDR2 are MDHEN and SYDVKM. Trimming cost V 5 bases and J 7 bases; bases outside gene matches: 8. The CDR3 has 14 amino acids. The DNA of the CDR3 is TGTGCCAGCAGTGTCCCGACAGGGTACCAGCCCCAGCATTTT. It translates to CASSVPTGYQPQHF.

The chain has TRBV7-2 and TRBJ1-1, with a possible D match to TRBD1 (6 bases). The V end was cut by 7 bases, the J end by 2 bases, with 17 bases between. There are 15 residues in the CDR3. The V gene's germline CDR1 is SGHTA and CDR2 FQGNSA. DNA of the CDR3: TGTGCCAGCACCCCAAGGGGGGGAGCCAACACTGAAGCTTTCTTT. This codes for CASTPRGGANTEAFF. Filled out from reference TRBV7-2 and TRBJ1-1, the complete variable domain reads GAGVSQSPSNKVTEKGKDVELRCDPISGHTALYWYRQSLGQGLEFLIYFQGNSAPDKSGLPSDRFSAERTGGSVSTLTIQRTQQEDSAVYLCASTPRGGANTEAFFGQGTRLTVV.

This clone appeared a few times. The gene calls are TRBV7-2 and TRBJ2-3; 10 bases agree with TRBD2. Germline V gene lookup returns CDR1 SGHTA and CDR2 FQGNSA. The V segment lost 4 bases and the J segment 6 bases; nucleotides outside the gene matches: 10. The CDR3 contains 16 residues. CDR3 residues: CASSSLAGEVGDTQYF. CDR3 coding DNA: TGTGCCAGCAGCTCCCTAGCGGGAGAAGTTGGGGATACGCAGTATTTT. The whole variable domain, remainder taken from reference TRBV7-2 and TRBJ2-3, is GAGVSQSPSNKVTEKGKDVELRCDPISGHTALYWYRQSLGQGLEFLIYFQGNSAPDKSGLPSDRFSAERTGGSVSTLTIQRTQQEDSAVYLCASSSLAGEVGDTQYFGPGTRLTVL.

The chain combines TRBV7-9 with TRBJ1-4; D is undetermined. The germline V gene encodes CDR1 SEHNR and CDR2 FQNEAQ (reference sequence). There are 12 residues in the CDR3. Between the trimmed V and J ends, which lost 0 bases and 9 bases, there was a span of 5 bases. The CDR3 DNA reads TGTGCCAGCAGCTTAGCCAGTAAAAAACTGTTTTTT. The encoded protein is CASSLASKKLFF.

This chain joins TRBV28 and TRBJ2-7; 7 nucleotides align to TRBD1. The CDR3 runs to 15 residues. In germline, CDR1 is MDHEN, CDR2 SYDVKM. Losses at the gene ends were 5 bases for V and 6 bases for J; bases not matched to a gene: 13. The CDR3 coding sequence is TGTGCCAGCAGTCTAACCAGGGGGTTGGGGGTCGAGCAGTACTTC. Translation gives CASSLTRGLGVEQYF.

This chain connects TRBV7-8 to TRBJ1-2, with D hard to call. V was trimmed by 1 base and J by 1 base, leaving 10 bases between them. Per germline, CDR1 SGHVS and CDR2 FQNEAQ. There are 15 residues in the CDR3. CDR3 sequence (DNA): TGTGCCAGCAGCTTAGGGGGTACACTTAACTATGGCTACACCTTC. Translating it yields CASSLGGTLNYGYTF.

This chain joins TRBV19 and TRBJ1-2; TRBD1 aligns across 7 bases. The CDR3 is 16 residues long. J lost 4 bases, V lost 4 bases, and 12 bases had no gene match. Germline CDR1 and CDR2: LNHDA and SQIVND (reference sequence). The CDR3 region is CASSTLGQGVPYGYTF. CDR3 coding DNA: TGTGCCAGTAGTACGCTCGGGCAGGGGGTTCCCTATGGCTACACCTTC.

CDR3 in amino acids: CASSLGGSEQYF. Here the CDR3 DNA reads TGTGCCAGCAGCTTGGGAGGAAGCGAGCAGTACTTC. The genes are TRBV7-9 and TRBJ2-7, with D tentatively TRBD2 (6 bases). Trimming pared 3 bases from V and 6 bases from J, leaving 9 bases between. The germline V gene has CDR1 SEHNR and CDR2 FQNEAQ (reference sequence). This CDR3 spans 12 amino acids.

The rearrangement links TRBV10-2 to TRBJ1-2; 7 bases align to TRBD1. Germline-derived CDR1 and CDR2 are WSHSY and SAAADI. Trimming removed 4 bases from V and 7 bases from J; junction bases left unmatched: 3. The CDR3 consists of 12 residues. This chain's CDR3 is CASSASGGGYTF. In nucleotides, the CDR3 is TGCGCCAGCAGTGCTTCAGGGGGTGGCTACACCTTC.

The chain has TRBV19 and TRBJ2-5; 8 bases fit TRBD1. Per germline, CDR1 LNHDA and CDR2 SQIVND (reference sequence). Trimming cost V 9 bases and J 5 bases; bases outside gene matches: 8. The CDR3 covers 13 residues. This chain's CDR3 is CASSQGAPETQYF. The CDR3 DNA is TGTGCCAGCTCCCAGGGGGCCCCCGAGACCCAGTACTTC.

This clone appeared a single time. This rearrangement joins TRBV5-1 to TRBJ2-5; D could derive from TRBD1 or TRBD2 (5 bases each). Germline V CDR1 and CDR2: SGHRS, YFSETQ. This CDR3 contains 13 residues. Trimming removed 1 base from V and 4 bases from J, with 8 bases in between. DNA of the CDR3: TGCGCCAGCAGCTTGAACGGGGCAGAGACCCAGTACTTC. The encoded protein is CASSLNGAETQYF.

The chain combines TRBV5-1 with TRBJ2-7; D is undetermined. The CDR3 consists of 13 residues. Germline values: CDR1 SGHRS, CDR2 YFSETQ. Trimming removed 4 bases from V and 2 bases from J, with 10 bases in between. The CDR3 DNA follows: TGCGCCAGCAGCCTAGACACTACCTACGAGCAGTACTTC. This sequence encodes CASSLDTTYEQYF.

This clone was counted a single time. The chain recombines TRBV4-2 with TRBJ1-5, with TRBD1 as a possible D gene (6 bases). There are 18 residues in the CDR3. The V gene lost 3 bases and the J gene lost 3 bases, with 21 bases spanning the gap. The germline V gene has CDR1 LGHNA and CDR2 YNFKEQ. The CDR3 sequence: CASSQISQGRGINQPQHF. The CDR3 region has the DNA TGTGCCAGCAGCCAGATCTCCCAGGGTAGGGGGATCAATCAGCCCCAGCATTTT.

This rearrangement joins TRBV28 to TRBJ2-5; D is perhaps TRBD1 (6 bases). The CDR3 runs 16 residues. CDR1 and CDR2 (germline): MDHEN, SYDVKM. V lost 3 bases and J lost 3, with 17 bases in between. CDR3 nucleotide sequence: TGTGCCAGCAGTTTTCACCTGGCGGACAGAGAAGAGACCCAGTACTTC. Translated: CASSFHLADREETQYF. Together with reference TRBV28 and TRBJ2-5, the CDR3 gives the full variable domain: DVKVTQSSRYLVKRTGEKVFLECVQDMDHENMFWYRQDPGLGLRLIYFSYDVKMKEKGDIPEGYSVSREKKERFSLILESASTNQTSMYLCASSFHLADREETQYFGPGTRLLVL.

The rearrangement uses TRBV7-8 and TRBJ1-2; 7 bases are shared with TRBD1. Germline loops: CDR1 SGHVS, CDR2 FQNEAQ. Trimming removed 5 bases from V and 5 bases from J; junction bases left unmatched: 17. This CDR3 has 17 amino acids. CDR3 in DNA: TGTGCCAGCAGCCCCCGGGACAGCTGGACTCTAGGATATGGCTACACCTTC. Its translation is CASSPRDSWTLGYGYTF.

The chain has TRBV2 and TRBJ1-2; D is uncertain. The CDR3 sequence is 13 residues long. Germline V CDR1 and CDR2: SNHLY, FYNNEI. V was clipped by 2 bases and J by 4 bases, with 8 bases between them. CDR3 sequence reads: CASSEPGPYGYTF. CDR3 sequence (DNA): TGTGCCAGCAGTGAACCAGGCCCCTATGGCTACACCTTC. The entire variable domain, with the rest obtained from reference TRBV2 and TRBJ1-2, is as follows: EPEVTQTPSHQVTQMGQEVILRCVPISNHLYFYWYRQILGQKVEFLVSFYNNEISEKSEIFDDQFSVERPDGSNFTLKIRSTKLEDSAMYFCASSEPGPYGYTFGSGTRLTVV.

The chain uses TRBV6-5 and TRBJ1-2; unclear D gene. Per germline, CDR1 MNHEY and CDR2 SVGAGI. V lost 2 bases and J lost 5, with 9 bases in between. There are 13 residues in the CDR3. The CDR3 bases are TGTGCCAGCAGTTACGGAGGCGGTTATGGCTACACCTTC. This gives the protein CASSYGGGYGYTF.

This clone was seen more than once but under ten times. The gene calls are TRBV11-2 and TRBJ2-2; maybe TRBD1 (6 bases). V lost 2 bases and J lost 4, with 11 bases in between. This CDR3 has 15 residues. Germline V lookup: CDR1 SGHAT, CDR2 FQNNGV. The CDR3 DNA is TGTGCCAGCAGCTTAATCGCACAGGGCACCGGGGAGCTGTTTTTT. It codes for CASSLIAQGTGELFF.

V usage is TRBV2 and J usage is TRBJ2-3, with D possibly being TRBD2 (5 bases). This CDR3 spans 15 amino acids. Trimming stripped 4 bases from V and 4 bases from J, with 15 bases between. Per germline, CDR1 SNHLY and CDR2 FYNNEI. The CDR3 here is CASSAPRAGADTQYF. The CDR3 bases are TGTGCCAGCAGTGCCCCGAGGGCTGGCGCAGATACGCAGTATTTT.

CDR3 residues: CASSGRGVSTDTQYF. CDR3 bases: TGTGCCAGCAGTGGGCGGGGCGTTAGCACAGATACGCAGTATTTT. The rearrangement uses TRBV7-3 and TRBJ2-3; TRBD2 might be the D (6 bases). The ends were cut back, 6 bases at V and 0 bases at J, with 13 bases in the middle. Per germline, CDR1 SGHTA and CDR2 FQGTGA. This CDR3 is built from 15 residues.

The chain's CDR3 is CASSRPLAGGYNEQFF. CDR3 nucleotides: TGTGCCAGCAGCCGACCTCTAGCGGGAGGGTACAATGAGCAGTTCTTC. The chain uses TRBV3-1 (or the pseudogene TRBV3-2) and TRBJ2-1, with TRBD2 matching 12 bases. Trimming removed 4 bases from V and 4 bases from J; junction bases left unmatched: 5. The CDR3 extends over 16 amino acids. Germline assignment: CDR1 LGHDT and CDR2 YNNKEL (reference sequence).

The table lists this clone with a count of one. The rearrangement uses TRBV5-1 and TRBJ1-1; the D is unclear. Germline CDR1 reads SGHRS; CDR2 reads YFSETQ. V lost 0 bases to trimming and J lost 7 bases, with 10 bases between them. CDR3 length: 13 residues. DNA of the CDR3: TGCGCCAGCAGCTTGGCCGGAGGGTTTGAAGCTTTCTTT. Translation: CASSLAGGFEAFF.

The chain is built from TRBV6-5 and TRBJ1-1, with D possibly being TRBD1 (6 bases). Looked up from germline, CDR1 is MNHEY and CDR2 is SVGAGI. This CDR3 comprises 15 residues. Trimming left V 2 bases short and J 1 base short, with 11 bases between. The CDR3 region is CASSYNRERNTEAFF. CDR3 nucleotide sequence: TGTGCCAGCAGTTACAACAGGGAGAGGAACACTGAAGCTTTCTTT.